This TCR beta chain was retrieved from a study of T-cell memory formation after mild COVID-19. Turning to the study itself: TCR clustering was largely donor specific.

TCRdb fed the 5' RACE reads into MiXCR, producing one record per CDR3 protein. Found here are 540,000 or so distinct CDR3 sequences, roughly 20% of them singletons; the top ten hold around 12%. Study results and limitations: Clones that contracted from day 15 to 85 had balanced CD4/CD8; later expanders were CD4+ biased. CM and EM subsets held most contracting CD4+ clones; EMRA held CD8+ ones. The SARS-CoV-2 specificity of second-wave clones reaching peak at day 37 remained unverified.

In the case of this clonotype: Antigen: not known.

V lost 4 bases and J lost 0; bases outside the gene matches: 9. This CDR3 spans 18 amino acids. Per the germline V gene, CDR1 is DFQATT and CDR2 is SNEGSKA (reference sequence). The TCR comes from an adult woman who had mild COVID-19 (a few samples of this study predate the infection). Cell type and time point are not known. Sequences were obtained from PBMCs or a T cell subset sorted from them (not recorded which). V is TRBV20-1 and J is TRBJ2-1, with TRBD2 matching 13 bases. CDR3 sequence (DNA): TGCAGTGCTACGGGACTAGCGGGACGGCTTAACTCCTACAATGAGCAGTTCTTC. Its protein product is CSATGLAGRLNSYNEQFF.